This T cell receptor beta chain emerged from a study of T-cell memory formation after mild COVID-19. TCRdb re-called the 5' RACE reads with MiXCR, one entry per CDR3 protein. The data contain 450,000 to 650,000 distinct CDR3 sequences, about 20% of them singletons. This clonotype was recorded at least ten times. The CDR3 spans 13 residues. The V gene lost 5 bases and the J gene lost 6 bases, with 12 bases spanning the gap. Germline V CDR1 and CDR2: SGHVS, FNYEAQ. The sequence was obtained from an adult woman who had mild COVID-19 (a few samples of this study predate the infection). Cell type and time point are not known. The V and J genes are TRBV7-6 and TRBJ2-3; the D gene is possibly TRBD1 (6 bases). Sequenced sample: PBMCs or a T cell subset sorted from them (not recorded which). The DNA for the CDR3 is TGTGCCAGCAGCGTCGCGAGGGGGGATACGCAGTATTTT. The encoded protein is CASSVARGDTQYF.